These T cell receptor beta chains were read from a single sample in a study of long-term antiretroviral therapy in people with HIV. Generated by immunoSEQ multiplex PCR, the TCRdb table keeps only in-frame clones and is missing some. The sample shows 30,000 or so clones, more than 75% of them seen only once. Material: unsorted PBMCs, obtained 0.5 years after starting antiretroviral therapy. The receptors stem from a woman aged 18-30 years with HIV. Each CDR3 is given with its conserved first and last residue. The order of the fields is J gene, clone size, D gene, V gene, CDR3 DNA, CDR3 protein. D genes are given only for firm matches. Not all rows give a size; the values are once, few, many and, for expanded clones, a class.

>TRBJ2-1|once|-|TRBV27
TGTGCCAGTCATTCCGGGACGCCCCTTTACAATGAGCAGTTCTTC
CASHSGTPLYNEQFF
>TRBJ2-1|-|TRBD2|TRBV9
TGTGCCAGCACCGGGGGAGCGGGAGCGACTCAGGATGAGCAGTTCTTC
CASTGGAGATQDEQFF
>TRBJ2-2|-|-|TRBV6-6
TGTGCCAGCAGCCTGGCGAACACCGGGGAGCTGTTTTTT
CASSLANTGELFF
>TRBJ2-7|few|-|TRBV7-3
TGTGCCAGCAGCTTAAAGATGCGGGTGGACGAGCAGTACTTC
CASSLKMRVDEQYF
>TRBJ1-2|few|TRBD1|TRBV7-8
TGTGCCAGCAGCTTAAGATGGACAGGGGATGGCTACACCTTC
CASSLRWTGDGYTF
>TRBJ1-2|-|-|TRBV21-1
TGTGCCAGCAGCAAAGGCCGGGACTTACATAACTATGGCTACACCTTC
CASSKGRDLHNYGYTF
>TRBJ1-1|-|-|TRBV19
TGTGCCAGTACCCAATACCGGAACACTGAAGCTTTCTTT
CASTQYRNTEAFF
>TRBJ1-2|few|TRBD1|TRBV6-5
TGTGCCAGCAGTTACCTGGACAGGGGTGGCTACACCTTC
CASSYLDRGGYTF
>TRBJ2-1|-|TRBD2|TRBV5-1
TGCGCCAGCAGCTTAACGAGCGGGGAATACAATGAGCAGTTCTTC
CASSLTSGEYNEQFF
>TRBJ2-3|-|-|TRBV6-1
TGTGCCAGCAGTGGGATGGGCACAGATACGCAGTATTTT
CASSGMGTDTQYF
>TRBJ2-1|-|-|TRBV4-1
TGCGCCAGCAGCCAAGACCCGGGGACTCGAGGGAATGAGCAGTTCTTC
CASSQDPGTRGNEQFF
>TRBJ1-2|-|TRBD1|TRBV13
TGTGCCAGCAGCTTAGGGGACAGGGTTCCACACTATGGCTACACCTTC
CASSLGDRVPHYGYTF
>TRBJ2-2|-|-|TRBV6-5
TGTGCCAGCGGGACATTTAACACCGGGGAGCTGTTTTTT
CASGTFNTGELFF
>TRBJ2-5|-|-|TRBV5-1
TGCGCCAGCAGCCCCGGGGAGAGGTACCAAGAGACCCAGTACTTC
CASSPGERYQETQYF
>TRBJ2-1|-|TRBD2|TRBV13
TGTGCCAGCAGCTTTAGTAGCGGGAGTCTGAATGAGCAGTTCTTC
CASSFSSGSLNEQFF
>TRBJ2-2|-|TRBD2|TRBV5-1
TGCGCCAGCACCCGGGAGGGACTAGCTCCTAGAACCGGGGAGCTGTTTTTT
CASTREGLAPRTGELFF
>TRBJ2-5|-|TRBD1|TRBV6-6
TGTGCCAGCATCGTAGGGACAGGGGACGAGACCCAGTACTTC
CASIVGTGDETQYF
>TRBJ1-1|-|-|TRBV19
TGTGCCAGTAGTATTGGCAGCTCCGTAGCTTTCTTT
CASSIGSSVAFF
>TRBJ1-2|-|-|TRBV25-1
TGTGCCAGCAGGGGCACTCGAGGAAGGGACTATGGCTACACCTTC
CASRGTRGRDYGYTF
>TRBJ2-1|-|TRBD2|TRBV29-1
TGCAGCGTTTTAGCGGGAGGGCCGGGGAATGAGCAGTTCTTC
CSVLAGGPGNEQFF